The T cell receptor (beta chain) described here comes from a study of cytomegalovirus exposure and HLA in healthy donors. Study overall: The roughly 110 validation repertoires were produced on the same platform as the roughly 690 repertoires of the first cohort. This was reported in a later analysis.

Using immunoSEQ multiplex PCR, the repertoire was profiled, and TCRdb retains in-frame clones only, with some absent. The sample holds over 50,000 clones, 90% to 95% seen once. This receptor was obtained from a man younger than 35 in good health and CMV-seropositive. Sequenced material: PBMCs.

CDR3 DNA: TGTGCCAGCAGTTACTCGGTTCCCCCGAGTGGGACCCAGTACTTC. It yields the protein CASSYSVPPSGTQYF. The rearrangement links TRBV6-5 to TRBJ2-5; D gene uncertain. The germline CDR1 and CDR2 sequences are MNHEY and SVGAGI. Trimming took off 0 bases at V and 7 bases at J, with 15 bases between the two ends. The CDR3 spans 15 residues.